One sample yielded the 19 T cell receptor beta chains listed below, sequenced in a study of T cells after posttransplantation cyclophosphamide. Libraries were prepared by immunoSEQ multiplex PCR; TCRdb keeps only in-frame clonotypes and omits some of them. The sample has 25,000 to 35,000 clones; 70% to 90% are singletons. The sequencing input was PBMCs. The receptor set was obtained from a woman in her thirties or forties with a blood cancer, CMV-positive, and with a related stem cell donor.

CDR3 sequence: CASSQDISGGTDTQYF. For the CDR3, the DNA is TGTGCCAGCAGCCAAGATATTAGCGGGGGCACAGATACGCAGTATTTT. The gene calls are TRBV4-2 and TRBJ2-3; TRBD2 agrees at 8 bases. V lost 0 bases, J lost 1 base, and 3 bases stayed unmatched. Germline assignment: CDR1 LGHNA and CDR2 YNFKEQ. The CDR3 loop spans 16 amino acids.

The chain employs TRBV18 and TRBJ1-2; tentatively, D is TRBD1 (6 bases). Germline values: CDR1 KGHSH, CDR2 LQKENI. Between the trimmed V and J ends, which lost 3 bases and 5 bases, there was a span of 13 bases. The CDR3 sequence is 14 residues long. The CDR3 loop reads CASSPGQSGYGYTF. In nucleotides, the CDR3 is TGTGCCAGCTCACCTGGACAGTCTGGGTATGGCTACACCTTC.

The chain has TRBV21-1 and TRBJ1-5; the table names TRBD1, a call not compared with the DNA. TRBV21-1 corresponds to a pseudogene. CDR3 length: 13 amino acids. The CDR3 spells CASSIREHQPQHF. The CDR3, as DNA: TGTGCCAGCAGCATCAGGGAACACCAGCCCCAGCATTTT.

V gene TRBV7-8 combines with J gene TRBJ1-5; the D gene is possibly TRBD1 (6 bases). Trimming took 3 bases from V and 6 from J, leaving 12 bases between them. This CDR3 comprises 14 residues. Germline V gene lookup returns CDR1 SGHVS and CDR2 FQNEAQ. The CDR3 loop reads CASSFRQERQPQHF. The CDR3 bases are TGTGCCAGCAGCTTCAGACAGGAGCGTCAGCCCCAGCATTTT.

The chain combines TRBV11-2 with TRBJ2-7, with D perhaps TRBD2 (5 bases). V was shortened by 3 bases and J by 2 bases, with 14 bases between the two germline ends. The CDR3 is 15 amino acids. CDR1 is SGHAT, CDR2 FQNNGV, per germline. The CDR3 spells CASSLRRLLPYEQYF. CDR3 nucleotide sequence: TGTGCCAGCAGCTTGAGGAGGTTACTTCCCTACGAGCAGTACTTC.

V gene TRBV11-2 combines with J gene TRBJ1-1; 8 bases are a match to TRBD1. The V gene end was trimmed by 1 base and the J gene end by 3 bases; junction bases not matched to a gene: 7. The germline V gene has CDR1 SGHAT and CDR2 FQNNGV. The CDR3 contains 16 residues. The CDR3 bases are TGTGCCAGCAGCTTAGGACCAAAGACAGGGGACACTGAAGCTTTCTTT. Protein: CASSLGPKTGDTEAFF.

As for this clone: This sample also contains other DNA sequences that code for the same CDR3. This sequence joins TRBV29-1 and TRBJ2-3, with TRBD2 identical over 8 bases. Trimming cost V 6 bases and J 0 bases; bases outside gene matches: 8. CDR1 is SQVTM and CDR2 is ANQGSEA in the germline V gene. This CDR3 region has 15 residues. The CDR3 coding sequence is TGCAGCGTAGATGACAGCGGGAGTAGCACAGATACGCAGTATTTT. The encoded protein is CSVDDSGSSTDTQYF.

The rearrangement links TRBV19 to TRBJ1-2, with unresolved D. The CDR3 runs 16 residues. The germline CDR1 and CDR2 sequences are LNHDA and SQIVND (reference sequence). V was trimmed by 5 bases and J by 0 bases, leaving 16 bases between them. In nucleotides, the CDR3 is TGTGCCAGTAGTTTGCCCATTTCGCGGGCTAACTATGGCTACACCTTC. It is translated as CASSLPISRANYGYTF.

This rearrangement joins TRBV10-3 to TRBJ1-4; D is unclear. The CDR3 extends over 11 amino acids. Germline CDR1 reads ENHRY; CDR2 reads SYGVKD. Trimming cost V 8 bases and J 4 bases, with 5 bases left between them. CDR3: CAIRDNEKLFF. The CDR3 DNA is TGTGCCATCCGGGATAATGAAAAACTGTTTTTT.

V gene TRBV7-3 combines with J gene TRBJ2-5; 11 bases match TRBD2. J lost 4 bases, V lost 8 bases, and 9 bases had no gene match. Germline-derived CDR1 and CDR2 are SGHTA and FQGTGA. This CDR3 is built from 15 residues. This CDR3 reads CASGDSGGARETQYF. The DNA of the CDR3 is TGTGCCAGCGGAGATAGCGGGGGGGCCCGAGAGACCCAGTACTTC.

This clone occurred once. This sequence joins TRBV9 and TRBJ1-2; no firm D call. Germline V lookup: CDR1 SGDLS, CDR2 YYNGEE. Between the trimmed V and J ends, which lost 2 bases and 4 bases, there was a span of 12 bases. The CDR3 extends over 14 amino acids. CDR3 amino acids: CASSVWTGSYGYTF. The CDR3, as DNA: TGTGCCAGCAGCGTTTGGACGGGGAGCTATGGCTACACCTTC.

The chain employs TRBV11-2 and TRBJ1-2; D possibly corresponds to TRBD1 (6 bases). Trimming pared 3 bases from V and 7 bases from J, leaving 12 bases between. Germline V lookup: CDR1 SGHAT, CDR2 FQNNGV. CDR3 length: 13 amino acids. This CDR3 is CASSFRDTAGYTF. DNA of the CDR3: TGTGCCAGCAGCTTCCGGGACACCGCTGGCTACACCTTC. Full variable domain (missing parts from reference TRBV11-2 and TRBJ1-2): EAGVAQSPRYKIIEKRQSVAFWCNPISGHATLYWYQQILGQGPKLLIQFQNNGVVDDSQLPKDRFSAERLKGVDSTLKIQPAKLEDSAVYLCASSFRDTAGYTFGSGTRLTVV.

V usage is TRBV29-1 and J usage is TRBJ2-5; 10 bases are a match to TRBD1. CDR3 length equals 12 residues. Germline CDR1 is SQVTM and CDR2 is ANQGSEA. V lost 4 bases, J lost 5 bases, and 1 base stayed unmatched. CDR3 sequence reads: CSVGTGGETQYF. CDR3 in DNA: TGCAGCGTTGGGACAGGGGGGGAGACCCAGTACTTC.

The chain uses TRBV7-6 and TRBJ2-1; a possible D gene is TRBD1 (7 bases). V lost 1 base and J 9 bases, leaving 13 bases between the germline ends. Germline lookup yields CDR1 SGHVS and CDR2 FNYEAQ. The CDR3 runs to 14 residues. CDR3 DNA sequence: TGTGCCAGCAGCTTAGGTACCAGGGGGGTTGAGCAGTTCTTC. Translating it yields CASSLGTRGVEQFF.

V is TRBV29-1 and J is TRBJ2-5; the D gene is possibly TRBD1 (5 bases). Per germline, CDR1 SQVTM and CDR2 ANQGSEA. This CDR3 is built from 11 residues. V was pared by 6 bases and J by 4 bases, with 9 bases between. The CDR3 DNA sequence: TGCAGCGTCAGGGAACGAGAGACCCAGTACTTC. It translates to CSVRERETQYF.

This chain's CDR3 is CASSPDRAYEQYF. In DNA, the CDR3 is TGTGCCAGCTCACCCGACAGGGCCTACGAGCAGTACTTC. The chain links TRBV18 to TRBJ2-7; 7 bases align to TRBD1. Germline assignment: CDR1 KGHSH and CDR2 LQKENI. The CDR3 is made up of 13 amino acids. Trimming took 3 bases from V and 2 from J; bases not matched to a gene: 1.

The chain couples TRBV7-8 to TRBJ1-4, with no clear D. Trimming left V 0 bases short and J 4 bases short, with 18 bases between. The CDR3 has 18 residues. Germline CDR1 and CDR2: SGHVS and FQNEAQ. The CDR3 protein is CASSLASARVGDNEKLFF. The CDR3 nucleotides read TGTGCCAGCAGCTTAGCCTCAGCCCGCGTAGGAGATAATGAAAAACTGTTTTTT.

In nucleotides, the CDR3 is TGTGCCAGCAGCCCCACTCTCTTCGGTGGCTATGGCTACACCTTC. This sequence encodes CASSPTLFGGYGYTF. The J gene is TRBJ1-2, the V gene TRBV11-2; no reliable D call. This CDR3 contains 15 residues. Germline CDR1 SGHAT, CDR2 FQNNGV. V was cut by 5 bases and J by 4 bases, with 17 bases left in between.

CDR3 region: CSARDLAEAFF. The CDR3 bases are TGCAGTGCTAGAGATTTAGCTGAAGCTTTCTTT. The chain couples TRBV20-1 to TRBJ1-1; D is unresolved. The V end lost 0 bases, the J end lost 6 bases, and 5 bases lay between the germline ends. CDR1 is DFQATT and CDR2 is SNEGSKA in the germline V gene (reference sequence). The CDR3 has 11 amino acids.